These T cell receptor beta chains were read from a single sample in a study of PD-1 blockade in classical Hodgkin lymphoma. Clones were sequenced by immunoSEQ multiplex PCR, and TCRdb holds only the in-frame ones, with some missing. The sample has fewer than 40,000 clones; around 89% are singletons. Sequenced input: CD4+ T cells from blood. The origin of the receptors is a human donor with classical Hodgkin lymphoma. Each CDR3 is given with its conserved first and last residue. Each record gives: clone size, V gene, D gene, CDR3 length, J gene, CDR3 DNA, CDR3 protein. D genes are given only for firm matches. Size is omitted from some rows. Given values are once, few, many or a class for expanded clones.

>-|TRBV18|-|12|TRBJ1-1
TGTGCCAGCTCACCAGGGAGAACTGAAGCTTTCTTT
CASSPGRTEAFF
>-|TRBV5-1|TRBD1|16|TRBJ2-3
TGCGCCAGCAGCTCGCAAGGGACAGGGAGCACAGATACGCAGTATTTT
CASSSQGTGSTDTQYF
>-|TRBV20-1|-|11|TRBJ1-1
TGCAGTGCTCTCGGGACGGTTGAAGCTTTCTTT
CSALGTVEAFF
>-|TRBV18|-|15|TRBJ2-5
TGTGCCAGCTCACCACAACAGGGCATCGAAGAGACCCAGTACTTC
CASSPQQGIEETQYF
>-|TRBV28|-|16|TRBJ1-2
TGTGCCAGCAGCCAACAAGTTAGGGGCGAGTACTATGGCTACACCTTC
CASSQQVRGEYYGYTF
>-|TRBV9|TRBD1|16|TRBJ1-2
TGTGCCAGCAGCGGGGGACAGGGGGTAAACAACTATGGCTACACCTTC
CASSGGQGVNNYGYTF
>-|TRBV4-3|-|16|TRBJ1-6
TGCGCCAGCAGCCAAGATTATCCCGAGGGTTGGTCACCCCTCCACTTT
CASSQDYPEGWSPLHF
>few|TRBV28|TRBD1|12|TRBJ1-2
TGTGCCAGCAGCGACAGGGGGTATGGCTACACCTTC
CASSDRGYGYTF
>-|TRBV6-5|-|13|TRBJ1-2
TGTGCCACTAGTGAGAGGAGATCCTATGGCTACACCTTC
CATSERRSYGYTF
>-|TRBV6-1|-|14|TRBJ1-5
TGTGCCAGCAAAGGAGGCAGCCTAAATCAGCCCCAGCATTTT
CASKGGSLNQPQHF
>-|TRBV18|TRBD2|20|TRBJ2-5
TGTGCCAGCTCACGTACTACGACTGGGGCTAGCGGTTATTTGGGAGAGACCCAGTACTTC
CASSRTTTGASGYLGETQYF
>-|TRBV4-1|-|17|TRBJ2-6
TGCGCCAGCAGCCAAGAAAGAATAGGGGTTGGGGCCAACGTCCTGACTTTC
CASSQERIGVGANVLTF
>-|TRBV19|-|14|TRBJ1-1
TGTGCCAGTAGTAACGCGGGGGCTTTCACTGAAGCTTTCTTT
CASSNAGAFTEAFF
>-|TRBV19|-|16|TRBJ1-2
TGTGCCAGTAGCCCCCCCCGGACCGGGATCCCCCTTGGCTACACCTTC
CASSPPRTGIPLGYTF
>-|TRBV19|TRBD1|12|TRBJ1-2
TGTGCCAGCAATGACAGGGGACGGGGCTACACCTTC
CASNDRGRGYTF
>-|TRBV10-3|-|13|TRBJ2-2
TGTGCCTCCCACAGGGATACGTCCGGGGAGCTGTTTTTT
CASHRDTSGELFF
>-|TRBV19|-|15|TRBJ2-5
TGTGCCAGTAGTATAGGCCAGCTAGGGGCGGACCCCCAGTACTTC
CASSIGQLGADPQYF
>-|TRBV19|TRBD1|16|TRBJ1-3
TGTGCCAGTACCGATATTGACAGGGGATATGGAAACACCATATATTTT
CASTDIDRGYGNTIYF
>-|TRBV7-9|-|17|TRBJ2-3
TGTGCCAGCAGCCCACGAGGTCGGGACTGGCAAATAGATACGCAGTATTTT
CASSPRGRDWQIDTQYF
>-|TRBV30|-|14|TRBJ1-6
TGTGCCTGGATGGCGCTACAGGGTAATTCACCCCTCCACTTT
CAWMALQGNSPLHF
>-|TRBV5-5|TRBD1|19|TRBJ1-4
TGTGCCAGCAGCTTGGCCTTTTTCGGACAGGGGGCCGCGGTTGAAAAACTGTTTTTT
CASSLAFFGQGAAVEKLFF
>once|TRBV5-4|-|13|TRBJ1-1
TGTGCCAGCAGCTTTTCCTGGAACACTGAAGCTTTCTTT
CASSFSWNTEAFF
>-|TRBV7-9|TRBD1|15|TRBJ2-5
TGTGCCAGCAGCACCGACAGGGGGACGGCAGAGACCCAGTACTTC
CASSTDRGTAETQYF
>-|TRBV30|TRBD1|12|TRBJ2-7
TGTGCCTGGAGTGTACGGGGACAGCTAAAGCACTTC
CAWSVRGQLKHF
>-|TRBV29-1|TRBD1|13|TRBJ1-2
TGCAGCGCCGGGGACAGGGGAGTTTACGGCTACACCTTC
CSAGDRGVYGYTF
>-|TRBV7-9|TRBD1|18|TRBJ1-6
TGTGCCAGCAGCTTCCCCGGACAGGGTAGCTCCTATAATTCACCCCTCCACTTT
CASSFPGQGSSYNSPLHF
>-|TRBV28|-|15|TRBJ2-5
TGTGCCAGCACTCGAGGACAGGGAGGGCAAGAGACCCAGTACTTC
CASTRGQGGQETQYF